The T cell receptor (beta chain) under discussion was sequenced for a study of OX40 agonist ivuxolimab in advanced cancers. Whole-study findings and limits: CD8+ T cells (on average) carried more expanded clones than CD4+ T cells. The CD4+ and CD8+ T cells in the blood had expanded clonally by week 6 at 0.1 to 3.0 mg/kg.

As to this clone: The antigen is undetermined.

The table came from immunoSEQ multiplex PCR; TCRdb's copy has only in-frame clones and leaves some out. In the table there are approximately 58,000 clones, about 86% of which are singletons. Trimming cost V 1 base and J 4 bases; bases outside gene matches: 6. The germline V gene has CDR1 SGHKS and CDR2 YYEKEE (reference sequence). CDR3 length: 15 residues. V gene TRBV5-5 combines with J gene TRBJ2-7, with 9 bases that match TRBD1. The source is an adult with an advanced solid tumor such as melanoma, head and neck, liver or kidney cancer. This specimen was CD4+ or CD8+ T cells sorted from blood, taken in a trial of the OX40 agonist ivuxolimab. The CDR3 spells CASSLRGTGLYEQYF. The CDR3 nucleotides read TGTGCCAGCAGCTTGAGGGGGACAGGGTTGTACGAGCAGTACTTC.